These 13 T cell receptor beta chains were all obtained from the same sample, sequenced in a study of T cells in women clearing cervical HPV infection. The table came from immunoSEQ multiplex PCR; TCRdb's copy has only in-frame clones and leaves some out. The sample table includes approximately 49,000 clones. The sequenced sample consisted of blood buffy coat. The receptors shown here come from a woman aged 18 to 75 with a cervical HPV16 infection that either progressed to CIN3+ or cleared (not recorded which).

Concerning this clone: Read coverage stops 3 residues before the CDR3 terminus; the germline J gene supplies the remainder. The chain carries TRBV5-1 and TRBJ2-1; 9 bases fit TRBD2. This CDR3 contains 15 residues. Germline V gives CDR1 SGHRS, CDR2 YFSETQ. The V gene end was trimmed by 0 bases and the J gene end by 5 bases; junction bases not matched to a gene: 3. The CDR3 protein is CASSLAGTSHNEQFF. CDR3 bases read: TGCGCCAGCAGCTTGGCCGGGACTAGCCACAATGAG. Based on the CDR3 plus reference TRBV5-1 and TRBJ2-1, the full variable domain is KAGVTQTPRYLIKTRGQQVTLSCSPISGHRSVSWYQQTPGQGLQFLFEYFSETQRNKGNFPGRFSGRQFSNSRSEMNVSTLELGDSALYLCASSLAGTSHNEQFFGPGTRLTVL.

Partial CDR3 DNA: TGTGCCAGTAGTATTCTTCGGACAACTACGCACGAA. Residues: CASSILRTTTHE. The complete CDR3 sequence is CASSILRTTTHEAFF. The chain recombines TRBV19 with TRBJ1-1; D might be TRBD1 (5 bases). With the read ending 3 residues before the CDR3 end, the germline J gene is used to fill in that end. Germline assignment: CDR1 LNHDA and CDR2 SQIVND (reference sequence). The CDR3 covers 15 residues.

Notes on this clone: The CDR3 end falls 3 residues outside the read, so it is completed with the germline J gene. This rearrangement joins TRBV29-1 to TRBJ1-1; weak D call: TRBD1 (5 bases). CDR1 SQVTM and CDR2 ANQGSEA come from the germline V gene. The CDR3 length is 15 residues. V lost 4 bases to trimming and J lost 1 base, with 16 bases between them. CDR3 sequence: CSVVLRWGPNTEAFF. The DNA read from the CDR3 is TGCAGCGTTGTTCTTCGGTGGGGCCCGAACACTGAA.

About this clone: The observed sequence ends 3 residues before the CDR3 terminus, with the missing tail filled in from the germline J gene. This sequence joins TRBV2 and TRBJ1-3; 7 bases align to TRBD1. CDR3 length equals 15 residues. J lost 8 bases, V lost 6 bases, and 13 bases had no gene match. Germline V gene lookup returns CDR1 SNHLY and CDR2 FYNNEI. The sequenced CDR3 bases are TGTGCCAGCAGGATTCAGGGGGACCATATCTACACC. Protein sequence: CASRIQGDHIYT. The whole CDR3 region reads CASRIQGDHIYTIYF.

On this clone itself: The read finishes 3 residues shy of the CDR3 end, and the germline J gene is used to complete it. The V call is TRBV30, the J call TRBJ1-1, with 7 nucleotides matching TRBD1. The CDR3 contains 13 residues. Germline values: CDR1 GTSNPN, CDR2 SVGIG (reference sequence). Trimming removed 7 bases from V and 3 bases from J; junction bases left unmatched: 8. The CDR3 reads CALNRGFDTEAFF. The covered CDR3 bases are TGTGCCTTGAACAGGGGTTTCGACACTGAA.

Regarding this clone: The read falls 3 residues short of the CDR3 end, and the missing part is taken from the germline J gene. This chain uses TRBV6-2 or TRBV6-3 with TRBJ2-3, with unresolved D. With 6 bases removed from V and 1 base from J, the gap between germline ends came to 20 bases. Germline CDR1 reads MNHEY; CDR2 reads SVGEGT. This CDR3 is 17 amino acids long. The CDR3 sequence is CASSPLPPGMGTDTQYF. The part of the CDR3 DNA that was read is TGTGCCAGCAGCCCACTGCCCCCGGGTATGGGCACAGATACG.

Comment on this clone: Read sequence stops 3 residues before the CDR3 end, and the germline J gene provides the missing end. This chain uses TRBV6-1 with TRBJ2-7; 9 bases are shared with TRBD2. The CDR3 contains 16 residues. Looked up from germline, CDR1 is MNHNS and CDR2 is SASEGT. V lost 3 bases, J lost 0 bases, and 6 bases stayed unmatched. CDR3 loop: CASSDRGGRASYEQYF. The part of the CDR3 DNA that was read is TGTGCCAGCAGTGATCGAGGCGGGAGGGCCTCCTACGAG.

In the case of this clone: The read halts 3 residues ahead of the CDR3 end, with the missing end drawn from the germline J gene. The rearrangement uses TRBV19 and TRBJ2-7, with a possible D match to TRBD1 (7 bases). The V end was cut by 5 bases, the J end by 5 bases, with 16 bases between. Germline loops: CDR1 LNHDA, CDR2 SQIVND (reference sequence). CDR3 length: 14 residues. The sequenced CDR3 bases are TGTGCCAGTAGTGCCTCCAGGGGGAGGAACGAG. Translation: CASSASRGRNE. The CDR3 in full is CASSASRGRNEQYF.

As to this clone: The read finishes 3 residues shy of the CDR3 end, and the germline J gene is used to complete it. The chain uses TRBV5-1 and TRBJ2-7, with a tentative D call TRBD1 (5 bases). The CDR3 is made up of 12 amino acids. The germline V and J ends were trimmed by 5 bases and 3 bases, with 9 bases remaining between them. Germline values: CDR1 SGHRS, CDR2 YFSETQ. The DNA read from the CDR3 is TGCGCCAGCAGGGACACGATCTACGAG. It is translated as CASRDTIYE. In full, the CDR3 reads CASRDTIYEQYF.

For this clone: The CDR3 end falls 3 residues outside the read, so it is completed with the germline J gene. The chain is built from TRBV5-1 and TRBJ2-5, with D possibly being TRBD2 (6 bases). The CDR3 contains 13 residues. CDR1 is SGHRS and CDR2 is YFSETQ in the germline V gene. V was pared by 4 bases and J by 3 bases, with 10 bases between. The DNA read from the CDR3 is TGCGCCAGCAGCAGAGCGGGTGAAGAGACC. Translation gives CASSRAGEET. The CDR3 reads in full as CASSRAGEETQYF.

Comment on this clone: The CDR3 end is not reached by the read, which stops 3 residues before it; the germline J gene fills it in. V gene TRBV20-1 combines with J gene TRBJ2-7; 9 nucleotides line up with TRBD1. J was trimmed by 6 bases and V by 6 bases; bases with no gene match: 21. Germline V gives CDR1 DFQATT, CDR2 SNEGSKA (reference sequence). This CDR3 contains 17 residues. The CDR3 sequence is CSANGDRVMGILSEQYF. The sequenced part of the CDR3 DNA is TGCAGTGCAAATGGGGACAGGGTAATGGGGATATTGAGCGAG.

Comments on this clone: The CDR3 is cut off 3 residues early in the read; its end comes from the germline J gene. V usage is TRBV5-4 and J usage is TRBJ2-7; possibly TRBD2 for D (6 bases). The V gene lost 3 bases and the J gene lost 2 bases, with 15 bases spanning the gap. This CDR3 spans 15 amino acids. The germline V gene encodes CDR1 SGHNT and CDR2 YYREEE (reference sequence). Partial CDR3 DNA: TGTGCCAGCAGCTCGGCCGGGACTGAAACCTACGAG. Its protein is CASSSAGTETYE. The full CDR3 is CASSSAGTETYEQYF.

On this clone: Read coverage stops 3 residues before the CDR3 terminus; the germline J gene supplies the remainder. This chain connects TRBV28 to TRBJ1-5; D is ambiguous. Germline lookup yields CDR1 MDHEN and CDR2 SYDVKM. This CDR3 has 14 residues. Trimming took 6 bases from V and 0 from J, leaving 9 bases between them. The covered CDR3 bases are TGTGCCAGCAGCCCCGACATTAGCAATCAGCCC. Translated, it gives CASSPDISNQP. The whole CDR3 sequence reads CASSPDISNQPQHF. Variable domain in full (rest from reference TRBV28 and TRBJ1-5): DVKVTQSSRYLVKRTGEKVFLECVQDMDHENMFWYRQDPGLGLRLIYFSYDVKMKEKGDIPEGYSVSREKKERFSLILESASTNQTSMYLCASSPDISNQPQHFGDGTRLSIL.